A selection of T cell receptor beta chains follows, all from one sample in a study of type 1 regulatory T cells. TCRdb re-derived calls from the reads in MiXCR, one entry per CDR3 protein. This table has 12,000 to 15,000 distinct CDR3 sequences, 12% to 15% appearing once. Antigens of these TCRs are unknown. The specimen was cultured T cells, either the whole culture or a sorted T cell fraction (not recorded which). All receptors derive from a human donor in good health. CDR3s include the opening cysteine and the closing phenylalanine or tryptophan. A D gene is named only where the DNA matches it firmly. Only some rows state a clone size, as once, few, many or a class for expanded clones.

clone_size,v_call,j_call,d_call,cdr3_nt,cdr3_aa
few,TRBV3-1,TRBJ2-1,.,TGTGCCAGCAGCCGCAGACCTGGAGGATCCTACAATGAGCAGTTCTTC,CASSRRPGGSYNEQFF
many,TRBV7-6,TRBJ2-7,.,TGTGCCAGCAGCCGGACCCAGGGGTCCTACGAGCAGTACTTC,CASSRTQGSYEQYF
many,TRBV7-6,TRBJ1-4,TRBD1,TGTGCCAGCAGCTTAAGGACAGGGAGTGAAAAACTGTTTTTT,CASSLRTGSEKLFF
.,TRBV19,TRBJ2-5,.,TGTGCCAGTAGTATAGTTGGCCTAATCGCGGAGACCCAGTACTTC,CASSIVGLIAETQYF
few,TRBV6-5,TRBJ2-7,TRBD2,TGTGCCAGCAGTTACGGCGGGAGGGCCAACGAGCAGTACTTC,CASSYGGRANEQYF
many,TRBV3-1,TRBJ2-6,.,TGTGCCAGCAGCCAGGCTCAGGGCTCTGGGGCCAACGTCCTGACTTTC,CASSQAQGSGANVLTF
many,TRBV5-1,TRBJ2-7,.,TGCGCCAGCAGCTTGGGAAGCGTCTCCTACGAGCAGTACTTC,CASSLGSVSYEQYF
medium-sized,TRBV7-2,TRBJ1-2,.,TGTGCCAGCAGCTTAGTCCTTGGCGGTTTGCGTGGCTACACCTTC,CASSLVLGGLRGYTF
many,TRBV7-9,TRBJ2-7,.,TGTGCCAGCAGCTTAGAGGCAGGGAACGAGCAGTACTTC,CASSLEAGNEQYF
many,TRBV6-5,TRBJ2-5,TRBD2,TGTGCCAGCAGTGAGGGACTAGGGGGGAGAGTCCAGTACTTC,CASSEGLGGRVQYF
.,TRBV7-9,TRBJ2-7,.,TGTGCCAGCAGCCTAGTCGGGGTCGAGCAGTACTTC,CASSLVGVEQYF
many,TRBV7-2,TRBJ2-7,TRBD1,TGTGCCAGCAGCCCACAGGGACAGGGGATTTACGAGCAGTACTTC,CASSPQGQGIYEQYF
many,TRBV9,TRBJ1-1,.,TGTGCCAGCATGGGACGGAACACTGAAGCTTTCTTT,CASMGRNTEAFF